This T cell receptor beta chain appears in the sequencing data of a study of human T cells and chemical hapten exposure. Authors' analysis steps: Sample TCR totals centred on a median of around 92,000, ranging about 20,000 to 750,000. TCRdb independently ran MiXCR on the RACE reads; one entry per CDR3 protein. What appears here as the V and J calls and clone size reflects TCRdb's work, not the paper's. The sample records 87,000 or so distinct CDR3 sequences, around 9.6% being singletons. Regarding time point: pre-sensitization, week 0. Treatment noted: therapeutic diphenylcyclopropenone sensitization with weekly scalp DPC. This clonotype has just a few counts. The CDR3 is 14 amino acids. V shed 8 bases and J shed 0 bases, with 11 bases lying between them. From germline, CDR1 is MNHNS and CDR2 SASEGT.

This chain joins TRBV6-1 and TRBJ1-3, with D possibly matching TRBD1 (6 bases). Specimen: whole blood, collected in connection with sensitization to the hapten diphenylcyclopropenone (DPC). The TCR originated in a woman in her thirties or forties with alopecia areata. Some clones in this sample may be carry-over from other donors' samples. This CDR3 is CASWTESSGNTIYF. Here the CDR3 DNA reads TGTGCCAGCTGGACAGAGAGCTCTGGAAACACCATATATTTT.